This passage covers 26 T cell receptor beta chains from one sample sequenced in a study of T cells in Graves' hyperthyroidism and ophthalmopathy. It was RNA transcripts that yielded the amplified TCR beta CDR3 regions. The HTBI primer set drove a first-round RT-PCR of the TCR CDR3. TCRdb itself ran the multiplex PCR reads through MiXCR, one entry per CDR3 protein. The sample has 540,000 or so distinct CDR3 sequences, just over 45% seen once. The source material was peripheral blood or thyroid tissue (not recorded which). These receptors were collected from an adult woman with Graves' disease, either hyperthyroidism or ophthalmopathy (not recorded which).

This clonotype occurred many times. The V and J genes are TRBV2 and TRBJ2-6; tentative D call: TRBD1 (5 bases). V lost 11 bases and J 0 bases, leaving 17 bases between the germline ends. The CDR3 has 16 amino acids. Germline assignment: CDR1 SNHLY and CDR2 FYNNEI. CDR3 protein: CAVTDRLTSGANVLTF. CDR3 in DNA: TGTGCCGTAACAGACAGACTGACCTCTGGGGCCAACGTCCTGACTTTC.

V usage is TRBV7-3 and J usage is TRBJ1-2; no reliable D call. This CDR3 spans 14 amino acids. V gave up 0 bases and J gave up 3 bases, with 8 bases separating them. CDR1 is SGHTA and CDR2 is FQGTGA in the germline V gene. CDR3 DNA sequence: TGTGCCAGCAGCTTAACGGGAACAGACTATGGCTACACCTTC. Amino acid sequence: CASSLTGTDYGYTF.

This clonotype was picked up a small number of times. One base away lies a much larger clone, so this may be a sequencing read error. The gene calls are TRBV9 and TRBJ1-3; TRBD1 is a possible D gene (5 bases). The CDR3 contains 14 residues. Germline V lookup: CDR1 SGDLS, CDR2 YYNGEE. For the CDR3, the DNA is TGTGCCAGCAGCGTTCAGAACCAGGGAAGCACCATATATTTT. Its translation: CASSVQNQGSTIYF. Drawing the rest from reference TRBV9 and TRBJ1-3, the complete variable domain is DSGVTQTPKHLITATGQRVTLRCSPRSGDLSVYWYQQSLDQGLQFLIQYYNGEERAKGNILERFSAQQFPDLHSELNLSSLELGDSALYFCASSVQNQGSTIYFGEGSWLTVV.

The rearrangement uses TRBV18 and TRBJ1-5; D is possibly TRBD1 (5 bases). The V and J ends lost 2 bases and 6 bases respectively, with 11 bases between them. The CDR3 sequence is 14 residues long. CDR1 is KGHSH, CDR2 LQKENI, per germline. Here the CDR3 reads CASSPAGMGQPQHF. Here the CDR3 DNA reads TGTGCCAGCTCACCAGCAGGGATGGGTCAGCCCCAGCATTTT.

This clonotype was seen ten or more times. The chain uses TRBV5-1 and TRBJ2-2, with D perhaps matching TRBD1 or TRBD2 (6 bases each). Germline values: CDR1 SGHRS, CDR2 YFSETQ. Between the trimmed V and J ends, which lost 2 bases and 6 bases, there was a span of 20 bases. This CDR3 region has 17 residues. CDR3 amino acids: CASSFGGGTRMAGELFF. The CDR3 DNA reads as TGCGCCAGCAGCTTCGGCGGAGGGACACGCATGGCCGGGGAGCTGTTTTTT.

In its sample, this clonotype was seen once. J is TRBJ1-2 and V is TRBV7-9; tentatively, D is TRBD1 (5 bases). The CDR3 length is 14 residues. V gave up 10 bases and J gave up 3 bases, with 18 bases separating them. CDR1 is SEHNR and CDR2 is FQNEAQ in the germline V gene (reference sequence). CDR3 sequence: CATQPYSGDYGYTF. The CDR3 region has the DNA TGTGCCACCCAACCGTACTCGGGGGACTATGGCTACACCTTC.

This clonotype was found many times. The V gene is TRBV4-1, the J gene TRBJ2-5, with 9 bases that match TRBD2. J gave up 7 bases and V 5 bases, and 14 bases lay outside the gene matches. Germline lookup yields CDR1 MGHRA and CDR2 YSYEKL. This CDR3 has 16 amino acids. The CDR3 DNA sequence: TGCGCCAGCAGCTCTGGACTAGCGAGGGGTTTATGGACCCAGTACTTC. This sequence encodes CASSSGLARGLWTQYF.

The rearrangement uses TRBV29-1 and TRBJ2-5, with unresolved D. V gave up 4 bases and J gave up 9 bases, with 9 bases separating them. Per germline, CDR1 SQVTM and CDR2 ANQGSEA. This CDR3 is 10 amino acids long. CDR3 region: CSVGHGPQYF. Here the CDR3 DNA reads TGCAGCGTTGGGCATGGGCCCCAGTACTTC.

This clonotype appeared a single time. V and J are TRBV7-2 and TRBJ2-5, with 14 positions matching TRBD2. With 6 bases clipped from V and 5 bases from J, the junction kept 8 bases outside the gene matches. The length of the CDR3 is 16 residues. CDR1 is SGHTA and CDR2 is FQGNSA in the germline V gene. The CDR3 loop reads CASRVYRLAGGETQYF. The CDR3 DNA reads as TGTGCCAGCAGGGTATACCGACTAGCGGGAGGGGAGACCCAGTACTTC.

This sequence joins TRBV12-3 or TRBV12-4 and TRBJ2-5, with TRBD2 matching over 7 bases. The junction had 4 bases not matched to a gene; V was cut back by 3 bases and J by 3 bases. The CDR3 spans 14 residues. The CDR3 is CASSFSAGEETQYF. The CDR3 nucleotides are TGTGCCAGCAGTTTCAGTGCGGGGGAAGAGACCCAGTACTTC.

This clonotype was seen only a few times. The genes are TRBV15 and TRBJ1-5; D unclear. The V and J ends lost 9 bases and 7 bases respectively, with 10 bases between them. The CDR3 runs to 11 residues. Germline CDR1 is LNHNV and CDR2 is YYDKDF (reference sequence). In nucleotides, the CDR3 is TGTGCCACGGTCAGTGCCCAGCCCCAGCATTTT. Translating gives CATVSAQPQHF.

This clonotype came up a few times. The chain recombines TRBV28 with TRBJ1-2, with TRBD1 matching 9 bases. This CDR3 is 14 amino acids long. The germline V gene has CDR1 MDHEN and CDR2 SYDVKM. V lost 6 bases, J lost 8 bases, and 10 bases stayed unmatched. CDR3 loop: CASRGGQGLEGYTF. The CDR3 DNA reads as TGTGCCAGCAGGGGCGGACAGGGGCTGGAAGGCTACACCTTC.

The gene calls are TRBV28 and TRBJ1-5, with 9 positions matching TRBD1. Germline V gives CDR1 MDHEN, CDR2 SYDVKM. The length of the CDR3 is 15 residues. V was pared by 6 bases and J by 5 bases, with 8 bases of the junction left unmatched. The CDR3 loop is CASRRRQGGYQPQHF. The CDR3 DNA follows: TGTGCCAGCAGGCGCAGACAGGGGGGGTATCAGCCCCAGCATTTT.

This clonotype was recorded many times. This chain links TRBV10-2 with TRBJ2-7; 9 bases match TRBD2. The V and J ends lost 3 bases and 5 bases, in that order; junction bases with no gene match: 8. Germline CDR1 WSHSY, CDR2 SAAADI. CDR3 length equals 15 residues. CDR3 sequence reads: CASSEGLAGWDEQYF. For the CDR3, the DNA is TGCGCCAGCAGTGAAGGCCTAGCGGGATGGGACGAGCAGTACTTC.

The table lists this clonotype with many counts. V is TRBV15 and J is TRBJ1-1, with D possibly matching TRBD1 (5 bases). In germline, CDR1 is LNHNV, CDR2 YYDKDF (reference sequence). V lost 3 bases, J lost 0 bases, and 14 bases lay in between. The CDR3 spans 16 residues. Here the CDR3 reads CATSRGTGTVNTEAFF. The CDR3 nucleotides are TGTGCCACCAGCAGGGGAACCGGGACGGTGAACACTGAAGCTTTCTTT.

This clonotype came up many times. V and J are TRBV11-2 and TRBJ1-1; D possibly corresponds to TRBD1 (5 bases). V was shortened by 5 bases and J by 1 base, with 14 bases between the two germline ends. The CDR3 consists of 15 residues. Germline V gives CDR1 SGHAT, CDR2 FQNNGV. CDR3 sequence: CASSPKGRANTEAFF. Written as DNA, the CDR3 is TGTGCCAGCAGCCCTAAGGGCAGGGCGAACACTGAAGCTTTCTTT.

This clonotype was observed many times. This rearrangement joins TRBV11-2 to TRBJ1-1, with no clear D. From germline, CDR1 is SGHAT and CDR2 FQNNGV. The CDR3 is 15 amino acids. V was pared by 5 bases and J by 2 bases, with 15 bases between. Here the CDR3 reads CASSPEKGSNTEAFF. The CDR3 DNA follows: TGTGCCAGCAGCCCCGAGAAGGGTTCCAACACTGAAGCTTTCTTT.

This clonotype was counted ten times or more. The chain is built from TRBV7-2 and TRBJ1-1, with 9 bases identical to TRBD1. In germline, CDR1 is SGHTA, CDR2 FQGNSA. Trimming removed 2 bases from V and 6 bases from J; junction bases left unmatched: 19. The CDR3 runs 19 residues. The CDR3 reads CASSLRTGQGIYGAAEAFF. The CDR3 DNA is TGTGCCAGCAGCTTACGCACGGGACAGGGAATTTATGGGGCCGCTGAAGCTTTCTTT.

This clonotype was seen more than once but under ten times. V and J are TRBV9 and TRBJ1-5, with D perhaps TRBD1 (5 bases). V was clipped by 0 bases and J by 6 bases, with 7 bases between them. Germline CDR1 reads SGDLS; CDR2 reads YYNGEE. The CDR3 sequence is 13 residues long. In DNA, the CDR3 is TGTGCCAGCAGCGTAGATGGGGGTCAGCCCCAGCATTTT. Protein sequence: CASSVDGGQPQHF. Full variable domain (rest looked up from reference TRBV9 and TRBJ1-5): DSGVTQTPKHLITATGQRVTLRCSPRSGDLSVYWYQQSLDQGLQFLIQYYNGEERAKGNILERFSAQQFPDLHSELNLSSLELGDSALYFCASSVDGGQPQHFGDGTRLSIL.

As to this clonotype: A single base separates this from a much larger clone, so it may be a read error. The CDR3 region is CASVEGGSSYEQYF. Here the CDR3 DNA reads TGTGCCAGCGTTGAGGGCGGGAGCTCCTACGAGCAGTACTTC. The chain has TRBV25-1 and TRBJ2-7; 7 positions match TRBD2. CDR3 length: 14 amino acids. Germline values: CDR1 MGHDK, CDR2 SYGVNS. V was pared by 8 bases and J by 0 bases, with 7 bases of the junction left unmatched.

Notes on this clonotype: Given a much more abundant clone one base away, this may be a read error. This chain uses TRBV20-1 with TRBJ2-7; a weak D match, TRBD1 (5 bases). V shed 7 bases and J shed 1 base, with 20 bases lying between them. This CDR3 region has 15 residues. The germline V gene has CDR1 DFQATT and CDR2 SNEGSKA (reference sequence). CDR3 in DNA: TGCAGTGTCCTAAGCCCCGCAGGGTGGTCCTACGAGCAGTACTTC. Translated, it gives CSVLSPAGWSYEQYF.

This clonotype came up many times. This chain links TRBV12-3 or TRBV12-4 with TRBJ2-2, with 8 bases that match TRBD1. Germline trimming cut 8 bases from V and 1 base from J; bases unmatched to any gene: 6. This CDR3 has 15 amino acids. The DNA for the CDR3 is TGTGCCAGCGCAACCGGGACAGGGAACACCGGGGAGCTGTTTTTT. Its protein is CASATGTGNTGELFF.

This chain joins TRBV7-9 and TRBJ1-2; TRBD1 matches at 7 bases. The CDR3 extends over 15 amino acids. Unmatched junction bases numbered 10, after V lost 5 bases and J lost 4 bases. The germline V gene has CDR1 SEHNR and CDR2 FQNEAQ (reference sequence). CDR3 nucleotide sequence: TGTGCCAGCAGCGTCTCAGGGGGTAAGACCTATGGCTACACCTTC. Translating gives CASSVSGGKTYGYTF.

In DNA form, the CDR3 reads TGCAGTGCTGGGGAGGGACAGGAATTTCAGCCCCAGCATTTT. The encoded protein is CSAGEGQEFQPQHF. The chain employs TRBV20-1 and TRBJ1-5, with 8 bases aligning to TRBD1. The CDR3 extends over 14 amino acids. V lost 5 bases and J lost 6; bases outside the gene matches: 9. Germline V lookup: CDR1 DFQATT, CDR2 SNEGSKA (reference sequence).

The CDR3 sequence: CAISGDRVSYEQYF. In nucleotides, the CDR3 is TGTGCCATCAGTGGGGACAGGGTCTCCTACGAGCAGTACTTC. V usage is TRBV10-3 and J usage is TRBJ2-7; TRBD1 matches at 9 bases. The CDR3 has 14 residues. The J segment lost 0 bases and the V segment lost 4 bases, leaving 1 base of the junction unmatched. Per the germline V gene, CDR1 is ENHRY and CDR2 is SYGVKD.

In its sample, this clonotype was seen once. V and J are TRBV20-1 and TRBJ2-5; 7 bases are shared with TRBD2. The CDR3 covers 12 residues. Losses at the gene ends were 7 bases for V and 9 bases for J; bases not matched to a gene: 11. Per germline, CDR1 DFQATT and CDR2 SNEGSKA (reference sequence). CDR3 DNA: TGCAGTGTTAGGGAGGGAGGCCAGCCCCAGTACTTC. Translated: CSVREGGQPQYF.